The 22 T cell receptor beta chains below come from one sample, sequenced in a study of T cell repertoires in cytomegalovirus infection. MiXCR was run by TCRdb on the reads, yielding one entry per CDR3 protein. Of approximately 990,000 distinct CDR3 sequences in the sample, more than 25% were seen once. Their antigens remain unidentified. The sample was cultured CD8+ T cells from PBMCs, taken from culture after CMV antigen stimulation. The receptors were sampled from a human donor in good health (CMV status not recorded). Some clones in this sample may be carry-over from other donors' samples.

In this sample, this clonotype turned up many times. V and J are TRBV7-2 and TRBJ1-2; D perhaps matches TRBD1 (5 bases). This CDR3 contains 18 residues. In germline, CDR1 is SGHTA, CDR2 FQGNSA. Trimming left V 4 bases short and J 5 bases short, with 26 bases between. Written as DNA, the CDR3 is TGTGCCAGCAGCTCCTATAATCTGGACATCCTTCCGTCGTATGGCTACACCTTC. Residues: CASSSYNLDILPSYGYTF.

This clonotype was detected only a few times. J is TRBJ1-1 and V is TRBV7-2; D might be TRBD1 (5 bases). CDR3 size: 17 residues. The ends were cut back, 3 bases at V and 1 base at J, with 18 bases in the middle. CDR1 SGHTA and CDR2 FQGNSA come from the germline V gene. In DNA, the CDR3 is TGTGCCAGCAGCTTGGGGATTTTGAGGGGCTGGAACACTGAAGCTTTCTTT. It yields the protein CASSLGILRGWNTEAFF.

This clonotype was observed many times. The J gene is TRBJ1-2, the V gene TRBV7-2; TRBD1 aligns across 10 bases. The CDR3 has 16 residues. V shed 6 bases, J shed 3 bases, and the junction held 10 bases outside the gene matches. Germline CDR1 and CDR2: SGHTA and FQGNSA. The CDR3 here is CASSRPGQGFHYGYTF. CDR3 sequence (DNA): TGTGCCAGCAGTCGTCCGGGACAGGGGTTTCACTATGGCTACACCTTC.

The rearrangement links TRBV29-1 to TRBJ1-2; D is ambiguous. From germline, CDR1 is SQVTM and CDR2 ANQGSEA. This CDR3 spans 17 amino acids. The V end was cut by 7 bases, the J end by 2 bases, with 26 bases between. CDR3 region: CSGDPLRAWEPNYGYTF. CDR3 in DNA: TGCAGCGGAGACCCATTAAGGGCATGGGAGCCGAACTATGGCTACACCTTC.

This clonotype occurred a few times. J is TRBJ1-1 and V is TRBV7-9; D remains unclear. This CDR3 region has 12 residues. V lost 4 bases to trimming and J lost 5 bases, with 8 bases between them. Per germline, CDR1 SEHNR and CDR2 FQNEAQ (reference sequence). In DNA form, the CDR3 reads TGTGCCAGCAGCTCCCCCAAAACTGAAGCTTTCTTT. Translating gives CASSSPKTEAFF.

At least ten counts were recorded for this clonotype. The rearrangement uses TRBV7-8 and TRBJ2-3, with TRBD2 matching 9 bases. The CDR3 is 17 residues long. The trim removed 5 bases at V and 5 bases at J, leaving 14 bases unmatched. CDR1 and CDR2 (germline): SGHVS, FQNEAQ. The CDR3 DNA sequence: TGTGCCAGCAGCCCCCCTCGGGCGGGGGGGCTGAGAGATACGCAGTATTTT. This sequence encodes CASSPPRAGGLRDTQYF.

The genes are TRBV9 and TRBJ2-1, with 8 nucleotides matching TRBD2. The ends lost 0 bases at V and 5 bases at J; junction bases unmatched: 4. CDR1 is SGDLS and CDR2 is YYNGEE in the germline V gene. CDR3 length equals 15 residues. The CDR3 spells CASSVGGGINNEQFF. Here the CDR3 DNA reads TGTGCCAGCAGCGTAGGCGGGGGGATCAACAATGAGCAGTTCTTC.

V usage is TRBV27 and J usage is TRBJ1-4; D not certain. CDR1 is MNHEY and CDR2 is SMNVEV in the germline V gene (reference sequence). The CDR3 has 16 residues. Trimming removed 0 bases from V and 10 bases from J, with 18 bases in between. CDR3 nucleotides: TGTGCCAGCAGTTTATCGGCCCTAGGTTCCACCCTAAAACTGTTTTTT. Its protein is CASSLSALGSTLKLFF.

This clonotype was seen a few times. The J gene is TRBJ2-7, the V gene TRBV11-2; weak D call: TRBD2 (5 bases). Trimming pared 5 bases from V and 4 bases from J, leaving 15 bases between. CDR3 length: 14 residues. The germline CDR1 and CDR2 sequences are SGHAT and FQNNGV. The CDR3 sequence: CASSLAGLGYEQYV. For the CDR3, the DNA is TGTGCCAGCAGCCTCGCAGGACTCGGATACGAGCAGTACGTC.

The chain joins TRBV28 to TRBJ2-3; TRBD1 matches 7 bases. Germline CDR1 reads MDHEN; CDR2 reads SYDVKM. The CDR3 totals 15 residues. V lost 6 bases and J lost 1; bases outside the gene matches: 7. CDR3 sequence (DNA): TGTGCCAGCAGAAAAGGGGGCGACGGCACAGATACGCAGTATTTT. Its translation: CASRKGGDGTDTQYF.

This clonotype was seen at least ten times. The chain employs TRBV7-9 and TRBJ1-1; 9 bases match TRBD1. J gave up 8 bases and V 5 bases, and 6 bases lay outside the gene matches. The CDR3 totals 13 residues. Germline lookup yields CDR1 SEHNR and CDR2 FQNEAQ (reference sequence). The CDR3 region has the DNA TGTGCCAGCAGCCTGCCGGGACAGGGAGAAGCTTTCTTT. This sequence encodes CASSLPGQGEAFF.

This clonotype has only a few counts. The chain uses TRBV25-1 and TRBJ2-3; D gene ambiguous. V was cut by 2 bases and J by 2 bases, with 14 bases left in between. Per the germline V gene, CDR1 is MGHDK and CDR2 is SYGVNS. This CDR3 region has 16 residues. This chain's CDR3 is CASSENKGRFTDTQYF. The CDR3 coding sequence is TGTGCCAGCAGTGAAAATAAAGGCAGGTTCACAGATACGCAGTATTTT.

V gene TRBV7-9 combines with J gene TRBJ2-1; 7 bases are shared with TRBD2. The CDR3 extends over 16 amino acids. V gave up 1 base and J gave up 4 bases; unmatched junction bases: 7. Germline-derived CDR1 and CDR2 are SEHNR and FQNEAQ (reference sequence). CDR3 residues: CASSLDWAGEYNEQFF. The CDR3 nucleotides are TGTGCCAGCAGCTTAGATTGGGCGGGGGAATACAATGAGCAGTTCTTC.

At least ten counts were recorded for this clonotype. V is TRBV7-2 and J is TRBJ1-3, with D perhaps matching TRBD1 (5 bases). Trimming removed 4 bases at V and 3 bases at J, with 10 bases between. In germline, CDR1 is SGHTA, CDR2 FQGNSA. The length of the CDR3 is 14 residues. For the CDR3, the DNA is TGTGCCAGCAGCTCTGTGGGGGTTGGAAACACCATATATTTT. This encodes CASSSVGVGNTIYF.

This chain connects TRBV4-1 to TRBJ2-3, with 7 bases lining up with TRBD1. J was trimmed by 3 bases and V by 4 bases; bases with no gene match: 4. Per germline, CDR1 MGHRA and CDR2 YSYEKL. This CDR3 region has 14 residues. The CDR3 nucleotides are TGCGCCAGCAGCCGACAGGGAGAGACAGATACGCAGTATTTT. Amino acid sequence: CASSRQGETDTQYF.

The CDR3 DNA sequence: TGCGCCAGCAGCCAAGATCATTGGGGACTGGCCGACAATGAGCAGTTCTTC. It specifies CASSQDHWGLADNEQFF. This sequence joins TRBV4-1 and TRBJ2-1; D is perhaps TRBD2 (6 bases). V was trimmed by 0 bases and J by 5 bases, leaving 17 bases between them. The CDR3 runs 17 residues. Germline lookup yields CDR1 MGHRA and CDR2 YSYEKL.

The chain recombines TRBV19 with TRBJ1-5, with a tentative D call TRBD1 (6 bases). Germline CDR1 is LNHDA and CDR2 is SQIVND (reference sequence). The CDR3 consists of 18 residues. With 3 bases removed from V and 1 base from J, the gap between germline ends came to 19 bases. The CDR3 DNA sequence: TGTGCCAGTAGTATGGCCCGGACAGTGGAACTGAGCAATCAGCCCCAGCATTTT. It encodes CASSMARTVELSNQPQHF.

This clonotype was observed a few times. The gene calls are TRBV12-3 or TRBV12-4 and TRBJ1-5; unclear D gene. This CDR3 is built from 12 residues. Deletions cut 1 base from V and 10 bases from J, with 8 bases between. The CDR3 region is CASSLGGFPQHF. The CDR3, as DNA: TGTGCCAGCAGTTTAGGGGGATTTCCCCAGCATTTT.

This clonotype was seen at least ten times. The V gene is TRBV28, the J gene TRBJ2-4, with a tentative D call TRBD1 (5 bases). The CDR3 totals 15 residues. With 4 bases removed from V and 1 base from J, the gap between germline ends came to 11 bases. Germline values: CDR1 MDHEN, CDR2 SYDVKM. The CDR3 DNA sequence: TGTGCCAGCAGTTCCCAGGGCGCGGCCAAAAACATTCAGTACTTC. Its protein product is CASSSQGAAKNIQYF.

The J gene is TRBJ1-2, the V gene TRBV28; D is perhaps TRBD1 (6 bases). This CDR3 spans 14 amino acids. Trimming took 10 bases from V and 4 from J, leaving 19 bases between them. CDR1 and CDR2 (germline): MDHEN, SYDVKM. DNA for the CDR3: TGTGCCACCCAGTGGAGGGGGGGTATCTATGGCTACACCTTC. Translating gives CATQWRGGIYGYTF.

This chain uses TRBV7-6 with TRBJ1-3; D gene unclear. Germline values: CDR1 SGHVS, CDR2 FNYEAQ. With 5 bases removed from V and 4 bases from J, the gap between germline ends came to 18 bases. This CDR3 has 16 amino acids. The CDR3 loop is CASSPVGTLGGNTIYF. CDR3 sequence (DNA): TGTGCCAGCAGCCCCGTGGGAACGTTGGGGGGAAACACCATATATTTT.

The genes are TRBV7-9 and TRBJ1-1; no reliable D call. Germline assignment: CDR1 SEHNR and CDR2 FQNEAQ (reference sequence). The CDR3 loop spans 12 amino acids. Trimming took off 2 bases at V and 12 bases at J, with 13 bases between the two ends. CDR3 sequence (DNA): TGTGCCAGCAGCTTATCGAGGGTCGGGACTTTCTTT. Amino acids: CASSLSRVGTFF.